The source of this T cell receptor (beta chain) is a study of tumor-infiltrating lymphocytes in primary liver carcinoma. Background on the study: The patients comprised men and women between the ages of 30 and 69 years. Notes on the study in general: The overlap of tumor-adjacent and tumor-blood pairs was smaller than that of tumor region pairs.

To note about this clonotype: Its cognate antigen is unknown.

Joint extraction of RNA and DNA used about 17-31 mg of bulk tissue that was unsorted. Primary liver carcinoma, confirmed by histopathology, was surgically resected. Priming with a constant-region primer yielded TCR beta cDNA from about 510 ng total RNA. Amplification in three nested multiplex PCR rounds with slightly modified ARM-PCR gave rise to TCR beta libraries. TCRdb used MiXCR to reprocess the multiplex PCR reads, holding one entry per CDR3 protein. Here the sample spans tens of thousands of distinct CDR3 sequences, 71% being singletons. Sequenced material: liver tumor tissue from sampling region 4. Specified subset: tumor region T4, right-lateral pole. The TCR was taken from a woman aged 60-75 years with primary liver carcinoma and hepatitis B virus infection.

The DNA for the CDR3 is TGTGCCAGCTCAGCTCCAAGTCAACGATACGAGCAGTACTTC. As protein: CASSAPSQRYEQYF. The chain is built from TRBV18 and TRBJ2-7; unclear D gene. The germline CDR1 and CDR2 sequences are KGHSH and LQKENI. The CDR3 sequence is 14 residues long. The V end lost 5 bases, the J end lost 4 bases, and 15 bases lay between the germline ends. Full variable domain (remainder filled in from reference TRBV18 and TRBJ2-7): NAGVMQNPRHLVRRRGQEARLRCSPMKGHSHVYWYRQLPEEGLKFMVYLQKENIIDESGMPKERFSAEFPKEGPSILRIQQVVRGDSAAYFCASSAPSQRYEQYFGPGTRLTVT.